The source of this T cell receptor (beta chain) is a study of a mutant IDH1 vaccine in newly diagnosed glioma. Study background: Among treated patients, 62.5% were male and approximately 40% female, and mean age was about 40 years.

TCRdb's copy holds only in-frame clones and misses some; the assay was immunoSEQ multiplex PCR. The sample records 77,000 or so clones, 81% being singletons. This clone was detected a few times. Its antigen is still unknown. Documented time point: week 47, end of study. The study gave 300 ug of mutant IDH1 20-mer peptide per vaccine dose, with topical imiquimod. Patients were given eight vaccinations, scheduled in weeks 1, 3, 5, 7, 11, 15, 19 and 23. Findings and limits, study-wide: Immune responses induced by vaccination arose in 90% to 95% of the patients.

This receptor was identified in a man aged 35-49 years with glioma. The sequencing used PBMCs, collected from a glioma patient whose treatment included an IDH1 peptide vaccine.

The CDR3 sequence: CASSGKERIYF. In DNA form, the CDR3 reads TGTGCCAGCAGTGGTAAAGAGCGGATATATTTT. V is TRBV2 and J is TRBJ1-3; no definite D call. Trimming shortened V by 4 bases and J by 13 bases, and 11 bases separated the two germline ends. The CDR3 sequence is 11 residues long. Germline V lookup: CDR1 SNHLY, CDR2 FYNNEI.